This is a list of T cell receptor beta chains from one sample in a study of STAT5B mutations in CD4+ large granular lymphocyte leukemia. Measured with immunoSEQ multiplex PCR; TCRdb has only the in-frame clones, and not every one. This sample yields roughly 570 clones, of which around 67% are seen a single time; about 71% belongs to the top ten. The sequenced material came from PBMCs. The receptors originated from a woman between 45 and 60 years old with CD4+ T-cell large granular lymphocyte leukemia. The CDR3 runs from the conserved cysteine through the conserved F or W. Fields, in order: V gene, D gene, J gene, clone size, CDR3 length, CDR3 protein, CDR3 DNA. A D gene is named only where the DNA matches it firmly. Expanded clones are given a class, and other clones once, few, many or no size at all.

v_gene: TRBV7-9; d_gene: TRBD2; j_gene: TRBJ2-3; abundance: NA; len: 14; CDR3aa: CASSPAGVTDTQYF; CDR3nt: TGTGCCAGCAGCCCCGCGGGAGTCACAGATACGCAGTATTTT
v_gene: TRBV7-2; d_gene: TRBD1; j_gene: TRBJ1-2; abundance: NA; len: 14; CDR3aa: CASSSGGRGYGYTF; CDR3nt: TGTGCCAGCAGCTCAGGGGGCCGGGGGTATGGCTACACCTTC
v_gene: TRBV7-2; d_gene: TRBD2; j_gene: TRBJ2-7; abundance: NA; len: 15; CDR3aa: CASSLAGLAVYEQYF; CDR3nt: TGTGCCAGCAGCTTAGCGGGACTAGCGGTCTACGAGCAGTACTTC
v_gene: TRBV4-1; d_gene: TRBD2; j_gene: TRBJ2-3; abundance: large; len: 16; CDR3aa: CASSLKAGVGTDTQYF; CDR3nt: TGCGCCAGCAGCCTCAAAGCGGGAGTGGGGACAGATACGCAGTATTTT
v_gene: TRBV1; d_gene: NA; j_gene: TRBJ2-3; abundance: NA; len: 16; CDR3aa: CTSSQDSAVYTDTQYF; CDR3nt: TGCACCAGCAGCCAAGACTCAGCGGTGTACACAGATACGCAGTATTTT
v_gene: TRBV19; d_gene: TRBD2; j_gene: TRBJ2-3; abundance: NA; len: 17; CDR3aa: CASSMWGLAGAVDTQYF; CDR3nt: TGTGCCAGTAGTATGTGGGGACTAGCGGGAGCGGTAGATACGCAGTATTTT
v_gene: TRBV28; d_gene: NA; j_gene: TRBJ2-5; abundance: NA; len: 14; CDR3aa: CASSFGQNQETQYF; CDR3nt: TGTGCCAGCAGTTTTGGCCAAAACCAAGAGACCCAGTACTTC
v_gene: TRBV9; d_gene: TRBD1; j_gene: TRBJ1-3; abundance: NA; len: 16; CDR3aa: CASSVEAGQGTDTIYF; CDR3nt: TGTGCCAGCAGCGTAGAAGCCGGACAGGGGACGGACACCATATATTTT
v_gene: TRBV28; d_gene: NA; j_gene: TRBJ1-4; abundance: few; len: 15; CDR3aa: CASSGLLTDNEKLFF; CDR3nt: TGTGCCAGCAGCGGGTTGCTGACTGATAATGAAAAACTGTTTTTT
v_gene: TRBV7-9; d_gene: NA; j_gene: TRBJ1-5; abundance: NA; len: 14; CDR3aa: CASSVKFRNQPQHF; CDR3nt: TGTGCCAGCAGTGTGAAGTTTCGGAATCAGCCCCAGCATTTT